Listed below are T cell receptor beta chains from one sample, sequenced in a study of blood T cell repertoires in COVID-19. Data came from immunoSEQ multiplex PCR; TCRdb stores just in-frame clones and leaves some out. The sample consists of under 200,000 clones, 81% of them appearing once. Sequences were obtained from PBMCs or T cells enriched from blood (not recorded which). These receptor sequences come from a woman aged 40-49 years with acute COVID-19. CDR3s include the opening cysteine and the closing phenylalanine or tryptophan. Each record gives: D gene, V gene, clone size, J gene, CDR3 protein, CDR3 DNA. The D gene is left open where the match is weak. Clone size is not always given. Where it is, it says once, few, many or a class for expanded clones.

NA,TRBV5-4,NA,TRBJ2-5,CASSPMTGETQYF,TGTGCCAGCAGCCCTATGACAGGCGAGACCCAGTACTTC
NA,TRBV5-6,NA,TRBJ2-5,CASSLYPEQETQYF,TGTGCCAGCAGCTTGTACCCAGAACAAGAGACCCAGTACTTC
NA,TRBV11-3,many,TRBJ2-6,CASHSRDSGANVLTF,TGTGCCAGCCACAGCCGAGACTCTGGGGCCAACGTCCTGACTTTC
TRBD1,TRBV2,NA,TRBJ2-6,CASSEFLGTGSGGANVLTF,TGTGCCAGCAGTGAGTTTCTAGGGACAGGGAGTGGTGGGGCCAACGTCCTGACTTTC
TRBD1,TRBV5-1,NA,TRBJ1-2,CASSTGEDYGYTF,TGCGCCAGCTCGACAGGGGAAGACTATGGCTACACCTTC
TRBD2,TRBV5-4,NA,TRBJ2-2,CASSLSGINTGELFF,TGTGCCAGCAGCTTGAGCGGGATTAACACCGGGGAGCTGTTTTTT
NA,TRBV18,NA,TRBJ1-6,CASSPRSSEINSPLHF,TGTGCCAGCTCACCTAGGAGCAGCGAAATTAATTCACCCCTCCACTTT
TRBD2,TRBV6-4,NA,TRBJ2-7,CASTRRVAGAYEQYF,TGTGCCAGCACCCGACGAGTAGCGGGAGCCTACGAGCAGTACTTC
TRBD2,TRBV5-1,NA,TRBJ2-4,CASSLTSGRAVGIQYF,TGCGCCAGCAGCTTGACTAGCGGGAGGGCCGTTGGGATTCAGTACTTC
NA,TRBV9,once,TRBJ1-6,CASSVGQGNNSPLHF,TGTGCCAGCAGCGTAGGACAAGGCAATAATTCACCCCTCCACTTT